This TCR beta chain was identified during a study of blood T cell repertoires in COVID-19. CDR1 and CDR2 (germline): SGDLS, YYNGEE. This CDR3 spans 16 amino acids. With 3 bases clipped from V and 0 bases from J, the junction kept 7 bases outside the gene matches. In the original workflow: Reference gene primer amplification in the assay estimated nucleated cell counts. Using immunoSEQ multiplex PCR, the repertoire was profiled, and TCRdb retains in-frame clones only, with some absent. V, J and clone size derive from that table, while D and trimming were established from the DNA sequence. The data contain 90,000 to 100,000 clones, about 85% of them singletons.

This TCR derives from a human donor in a cohort sampled during active COVID-19. Sequencing input: peripheral blood. The chain is built from TRBV9 and TRBJ2-3, with 7 bases fitting TRBD2. The CDR3 nucleotides are TGTGCCAGCAGCGGGCGGACTAGTCCTAGCACAGATACGCAGTATTTT. Translated, it gives CASSGRTSPSTDTQYF.